The T cell receptor beta chain under discussion was sequenced for a study of shared clonotypes between healthy human individuals. The CDR3 extends over 14 amino acids. The junction had 4 bases not matched to a gene; V was cut back by 2 bases and J by 4 bases. The germline CDR1 and CDR2 sequences are MNHEY and SMNVEV (reference sequence). As handled by the study authors: As immunoSEQ supplied junction-only sequences (without quality scores), filtering differed. Some clones are missing from TCRdb's copy, which holds only in-frame ones; the method was immunoSEQ multiplex PCR. Clone size and the V and J calls come from that table; the DNA yielded D and trimming. The data show around 550,000 clones, roughly 95% seen once. It was CD45RO-negative cells, positively selected for CCR7, that made up naive CD8 cells, with terminally differentiated effector memory CD45RA+ cells excluded. Notes on this clone: Other DNA sequences in the same sample also yield this CDR3.

This rearrangement joins TRBV27 to TRBJ2-7, with 8 bases lining up with TRBD1. Source material: naive CD8+ T cells sorted from blood. This sequence originates from a woman aged 25-40 years in good health. The CDR3 region is CASSLGQGAYEQYF. Written as DNA, the CDR3 is TGTGCCAGCAGTTTAGGGCAGGGGGCTTACGAGCAGTACTTC.